This T cell receptor beta chain was captured by sequencing in a study of blood T cell repertoires in COVID-19. Germline CDR1 is MNHEY and CDR2 is SVGAGI. The CDR3 runs to 14 residues. Trimming took 5 bases from V and 0 from J, leaving 10 bases between them. The protocol was immunoSEQ multiplex PCR, while the TCRdb copy is restricted to in-frame clones and leaves out a portion. Here the sample spans around 620,000 clones, approximately 90% being singletons. This clonotype originated in a young woman with acute or convalescent COVID-19. The sample taken for sequencing was peripheral blood. The chain joins TRBV6-5 to TRBJ1-1; no definite D call. CDR3 loop: CASSPGGMNTEAFF. The CDR3 DNA reads as TGTGCCAGCAGTCCCGGAGGGATGAACACTGAAGCTTTCTTT.